A single sample is the source of the 5 T cell receptor beta chains below, sequenced in a study of OX40 agonist ivuxolimab in advanced cancers. Assay: immunoSEQ multiplex PCR; the TCRdb copy retains only in-frame clones and omits some. Among some 100,000 clones, approximately 84% were seen once, and the ten largest hold less than 5.5%. Sequencing was performed on CD4+ or CD8+ T cells sorted from blood, taken in a trial of the OX40 agonist ivuxolimab. All receptors derive from an adult with an advanced solid tumor such as melanoma, head and neck, liver or kidney cancer.

The V gene is TRBV27, the J gene TRBJ2-7, with 10 bases fitting TRBD2. The CDR3 is 14 residues long. The V gene end was trimmed by 2 bases and the J gene end by 3 bases; junction bases not matched to a gene: 1. CDR1 MNHEY and CDR2 SMNVEV come from the germline V gene (reference sequence). The CDR3 region is CASSLASGSYEQYF. The CDR3 region has the DNA TGTGCCAGCAGTTTAGCTAGCGGGAGCTACGAGCAGTACTTC.

This clone occurred a few times. V is TRBV25-1 and J is TRBJ2-7, with D perhaps matching TRBD2 (5 bases). The CDR3 runs to 11 residues. CDR1 and CDR2 (germline): MGHDK, SYGVNS. V shed 7 bases and J shed 4 bases, with 8 bases lying between them. This CDR3 is CASTRGYEQYF. The CDR3 DNA follows: TGTGCCAGCACCCGGGGATACGAGCAGTACTTC.

This clone was seen only once. The chain employs TRBV29-1 and TRBJ2-3, with D perhaps given as TRBD1 or TRBD2 (6 bases each). Germline lookup yields CDR1 SQVTM and CDR2 ANQGSEA. The ends were cut back, 6 bases at V and 2 bases at J, with 12 bases in the middle. CDR3 size: 13 residues. The DNA of the CDR3 is TGCAGCGTACCCCGGGGGCTCACAGATACGCAGTATTTT. It encodes CSVPRGLTDTQYF.

The chain has TRBV10-2 and TRBJ2-1, with TRBD2 matching 10 bases. The germline V gene encodes CDR1 WSHSY and CDR2 SAAADI. CDR3 length: 15 residues. After removal of 5 bases from V and 4 bases from J, the junction contained 5 bases not matched to a gene. The CDR3 here is CASSYLAGEYNEQFF. The CDR3 DNA follows: TGCGCCAGCAGTTACCTAGCGGGAGAATACAATGAGCAGTTCTTC.

In its sample, this clone was seen a few times. V is TRBV6-1 and J is TRBJ1-5; no firm D call. V shed 6 bases and J shed 3 bases, with 6 bases lying between them. CDR1 MNHNS and CDR2 SASEGT come from the germline V gene. The CDR3 loop spans 12 amino acids. The CDR3 bases are TGTGCCAGCAGAAGCGACAATCAGCCCCAGCATTTT. This encodes CASRSDNQPQHF.